These T cell receptor beta chains were read from a single sample in a study of T-cell memory formation after mild COVID-19. One entry per CDR3 protein results from TCRdb running MiXCR on the 5' RACE reads. The top ten hold around an eighth of the sample, which has 300,000 to 400,000 distinct CDR3 sequences, more than 20% seen once. Sequences were obtained from PBMCs or a T cell subset sorted from them (not recorded which). These receptors were collected from an adult woman who had mild COVID-19 (a few samples of this study predate the infection). Cell type and time point are not known. CDR3s include the opening cysteine and the closing phenylalanine or tryptophan. A D gene is named only where the DNA matches it firmly. Some rows mark clone size as missing; the rest say once, few, many or name a class of expanded clone.

cdr3_length | d_call | j_call | v_call | clone_size | cdr3_nt | cdr3_aa
15 | NA | TRBJ2-7 | TRBV6-5 | NA | TGTGCCAGCAGTTCACGGGAGAGGGGGGCCTACGAGCAGTACTTC | CASSSRERGAYEQYF
14 | NA | TRBJ2-7 | TRBV10-3 | few | TGTGCCATCAGTAGCAGGGAAAGTTCGTACGAGCAGTACTTC | CAISSRESSYEQYF
14 | TRBD1 | TRBJ1-1 | TRBV6-2/TRBV6-3 | NA | TGTGCCAGCAGTTTAACAGGGGTAAACTCTGAAGCTTTCTTT | CASSLTGVNSEAFF
17 | TRBD2 | TRBJ2-3 | TRBV12-3/TRBV12-4 | NA | TGTGCCAGCAGTCCCGGGACTAGCGGGAGAGGGACAGATACGCAGTATTTT | CASSPGTSGRGTDTQYF
17 | NA | TRBJ2-2 | TRBV4-1 | NA | TGCGCCAGCAGCCAAGCTCCAACAGGCCCGAACACCGGGGAGCTGTTTTTT | CASSQAPTGPNTGELFF
14 | NA | TRBJ1-1 | TRBV20-1 | few | TGCAGTGCTAAAGACGGACGGACAAACACTGAAGCTTTCTTT | CSAKDGRTNTEAFF
14 | NA | TRBJ2-6 | TRBV20-1 | few | TGCAGTGCAGGGGATTTAGCTGGGGCCAACGTCCTGACTTTC | CSAGDLAGANVLTF
15 | TRBD1 | TRBJ1-1 | TRBV20-1 | few | TGCAGTGCTAGAGATAGGACAGGTATGAACACTGAAGCTTTCTTT | CSARDRTGMNTEAFF
20 | TRBD2 | TRBJ2-3 | TRBV7-3 | NA | TGTGCCAGCAGCTTAATTGGGACTAGCGGGAGCCTTGGGGGCACAGATACGCAGTATTTT | CASSLIGTSGSLGGTDTQYF
15 | TRBD1 | TRBJ1-1 | TRBV7-2 | few | TGTGCCAGCAGCTTAGAAAGGCAGGGGGGGTCTGAAGCTTTCTTT | CASSLERQGGSEAFF
16 | TRBD1 | TRBJ2-3 | TRBV30 | many | TGTGCCTGGAGTGTTGGCAGGGGGCGTATATCAGATACGCAGTATTTT | CAWSVGRGRISDTQYF
15 | TRBD1 | TRBJ1-2 | TRBV5-1 | once | TGCGCCAGCAGCTTCGGGACAGGGGACTACTATGGCTACACCTTC | CASSFGTGDYYGYTF
13 | NA | TRBJ2-3 | TRBV12-3/TRBV12-4 | NA | TGTGCCAGCAGTCCCGACTATTCAGATACGCAGTATTTT | CASSPDYSDTQYF
18 | TRBD2 | TRBJ2-3 | TRBV7-7 | NA | TGTGCCAGCAGCAAACTAGCGGGGGGAGTCTATAGCACAGATACGCAGTATTTT | CASSKLAGGVYSTDTQYF
14 | TRBD1 | TRBJ1-6 | TRBV5-1 | NA | TGCGCCAGCAGCTTGTTCGCAGGGGGTTCACCCCTCCACTTT | CASSLFAGGSPLHF
18 | NA | TRBJ1-2 | TRBV18 | few | TGTGCCAGCTCACCAATGATCCCAAACGGTGGGAATATGGGAGGCTACACCTTC | CASSPMIPNGGNMGGYTF
15 | NA | TRBJ2-1 | TRBV6-5 | few | TGTGCCAGCAGTTCCTTAGTGGCTTTGTCCAATGAGCAGTTCTTC | CASSSLVALSNEQFF